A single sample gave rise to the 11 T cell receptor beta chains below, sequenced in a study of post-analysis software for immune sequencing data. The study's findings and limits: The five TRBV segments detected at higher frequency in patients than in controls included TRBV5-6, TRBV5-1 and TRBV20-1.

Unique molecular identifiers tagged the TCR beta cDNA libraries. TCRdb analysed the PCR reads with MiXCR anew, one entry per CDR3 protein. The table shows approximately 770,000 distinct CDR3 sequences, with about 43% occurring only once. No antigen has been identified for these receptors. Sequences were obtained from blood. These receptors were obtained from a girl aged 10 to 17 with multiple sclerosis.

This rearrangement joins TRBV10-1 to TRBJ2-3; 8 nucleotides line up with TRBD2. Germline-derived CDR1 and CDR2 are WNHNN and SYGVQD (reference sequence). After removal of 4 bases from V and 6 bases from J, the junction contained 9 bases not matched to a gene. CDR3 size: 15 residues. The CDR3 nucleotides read TGCGCCAGCAGTGTAGTGGCGGGAGGTATGGATACGCAGTATTTT. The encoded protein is CASSVVAGGMDTQYF.

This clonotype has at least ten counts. The CDR3 protein is CSARRDIYEQYF. The CDR3 nucleotides are TGCAGTGCTAGAAGAGATATCTACGAGCAGTACTTC. The V and J genes are TRBV20-1 and TRBJ2-7; D is uncertain. The CDR3 is 12 amino acids. Germline CDR1 is DFQATT and CDR2 is SNEGSKA (reference sequence). The germline V and J ends were trimmed by 2 bases and 3 bases, with 8 bases remaining between them.

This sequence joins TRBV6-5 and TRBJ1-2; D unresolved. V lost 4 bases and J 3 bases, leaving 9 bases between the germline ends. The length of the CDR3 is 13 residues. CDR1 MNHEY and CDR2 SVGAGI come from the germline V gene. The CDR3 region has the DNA TGTGCCAGCAGTTCCCCCGCAGACTATGGCTACACCTTC. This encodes CASSSPADYGYTF.

The CDR3 DNA reads as TGTGGGGGGGAGAGCTCTGGGGCCAACGTCCTGACTTTC. Its translation is CGGESSGANVLTF. The chain couples TRBV7-9 to TRBJ2-6, with a tentative D call TRBD2 (6 bases). CDR3 length: 13 amino acids. CDR1 is SEHNR, CDR2 FQNEAQ, per germline (reference sequence).

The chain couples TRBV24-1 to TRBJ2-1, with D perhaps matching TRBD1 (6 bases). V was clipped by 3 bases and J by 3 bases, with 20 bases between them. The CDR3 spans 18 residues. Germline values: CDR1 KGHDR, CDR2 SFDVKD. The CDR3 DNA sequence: TGTGCCACCAGTGATCACACAGGACAGCTCCGTAACTACAATGAGCAGTTCTTC. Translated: CATSDHTGQLRNYNEQFF.

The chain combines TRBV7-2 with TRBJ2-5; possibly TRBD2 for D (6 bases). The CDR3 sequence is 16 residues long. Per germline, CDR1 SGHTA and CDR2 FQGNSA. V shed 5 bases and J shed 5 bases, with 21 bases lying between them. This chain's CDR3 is CASSRGAGRKTETQYF. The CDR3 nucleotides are TGTGCCAGCAGCCGCGGGGCGGGAAGGAAAACGGAGACCCAGTACTTC.

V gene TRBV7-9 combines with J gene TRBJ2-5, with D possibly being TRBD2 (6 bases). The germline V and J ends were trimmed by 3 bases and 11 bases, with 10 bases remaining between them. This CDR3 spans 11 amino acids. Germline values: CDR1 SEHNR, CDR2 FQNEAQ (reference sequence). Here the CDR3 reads CASSFSGGQYF. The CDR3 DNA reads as TGTGCCAGCAGCTTCAGTGGAGGGCAGTACTTC.

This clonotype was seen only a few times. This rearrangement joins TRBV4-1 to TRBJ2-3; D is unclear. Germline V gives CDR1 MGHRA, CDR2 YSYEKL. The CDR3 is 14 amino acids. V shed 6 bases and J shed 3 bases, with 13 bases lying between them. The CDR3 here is CASSLDEITDTQYF. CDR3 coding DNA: TGCGCCAGCAGTCTGGACGAAATTACAGATACGCAGTATTTT.

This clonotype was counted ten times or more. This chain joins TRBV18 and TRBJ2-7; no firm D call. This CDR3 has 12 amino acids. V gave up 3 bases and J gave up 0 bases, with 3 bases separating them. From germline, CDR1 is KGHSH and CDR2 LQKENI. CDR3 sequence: CASSPSSYEQYF. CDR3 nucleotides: TGTGCCAGCTCACCTTCCTCCTACGAGCAGTACTTC.

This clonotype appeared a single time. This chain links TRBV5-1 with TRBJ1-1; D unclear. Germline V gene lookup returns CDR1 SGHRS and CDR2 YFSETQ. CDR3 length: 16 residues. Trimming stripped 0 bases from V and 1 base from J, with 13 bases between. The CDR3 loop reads CASSLDSGSANTEAFF. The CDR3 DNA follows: TGCGCCAGCAGCTTGGATTCGGGGTCGGCGAACACTGAAGCTTTCTTT.

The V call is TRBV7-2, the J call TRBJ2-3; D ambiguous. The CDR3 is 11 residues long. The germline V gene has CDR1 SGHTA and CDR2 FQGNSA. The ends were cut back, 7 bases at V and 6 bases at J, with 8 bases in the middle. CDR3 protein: CASTLRDTQYF. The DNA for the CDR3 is TGTGCCAGCACGCTTCGCGATACGCAGTATTTT.